These 29 T cell receptor beta chains were sequenced from one sample in a study of CD8 T cells in Susac syndrome (dated by TCRdb to about 2019). To prepare the library, the immunoSEQ multiplex PCR assay was applied. RNA was extracted with the RNeasy kit and roughly 0.45 to 1 ug was reverse transcribed using random hexamers. TCRdb took the public reads, trimmed them with fastp at Q25, ran MiXCR for clone calling and kept in-frame beta chains. Records with the same CDR3 protein are collapsed into one entry carrying the most frequent genes and DNA. The sample table records around 200,000 distinct CDR3 sequences; 85% to 95% of these occur just once. Of the sample, approximately 0.16% falls within the top ten clones. Sequencing was done on a sample of CD8+ T cells from PBMCs. Receptors were obtained from a human donor with Susac syndrome.

The genes are TRBV20-1 and TRBJ2-2; TRBD2 is a possible D gene (5 bases). Germline CDR1 reads DFQATT; CDR2 reads SNEGSKA (reference sequence). The V end was cut by 1 base, the J end by 4 bases, with 10 bases between. The CDR3 covers 14 residues. The CDR3 DNA is TGCAGTGCTAGAGTCCTAGCTGGCACCGGGGAGCTGTTTTTT. Translating it yields CSARVLAGTGELFF.

The chain is built from TRBV11-2 and TRBJ1-1, with D maybe TRBD1 (6 bases). The germline V gene has CDR1 SGHAT and CDR2 FQNNGV. Trimming shortened V by 2 bases and J by 4 bases, and 8 bases separated the two germline ends. The CDR3 is 13 amino acids. The CDR3: CASSLNRVTEAFF. The CDR3 bases are TGTGCCAGCAGCTTAAACAGGGTCACTGAAGCTTTCTTT.

V gene TRBV28 combines with J gene TRBJ2-1, with 9 positions matching TRBD2. The CDR3 length is 16 residues. CDR1 and CDR2 from the germline V gene are MDHEN and SYDVKM. Unmatched junction bases numbered 6, after V lost 3 bases and J lost 3 bases. The CDR3 region has the DNA TGTGCCAGCAGTTTGGGGCTAGCGGGGAGCTACAATGAGCAGTTCTTC. It encodes CASSLGLAGSYNEQFF.

The gene calls are TRBV19 and TRBJ2-3; tentatively, D is TRBD1 or TRBD2 (5 bases each). V was trimmed by 4 bases and J by 6 bases, leaving 14 bases between them. Germline V gene lookup returns CDR1 LNHDA and CDR2 SQIVND (reference sequence). This CDR3 is built from 14 residues. The CDR3 DNA follows: TGTGCCAGTAGTACTCGGGAAGGGGAGGATACGCAGTATTTT. This sequence encodes CASSTREGEDTQYF.

This clonotype came up once. The chain has TRBV2 and TRBJ1-1; D possibly corresponds to TRBD1 (5 bases). Trimming pared 1 base from V and 5 bases from J, leaving 14 bases between. From germline, CDR1 is SNHLY and CDR2 FYNNEI. CDR3 length: 15 residues. This chain's CDR3 is CASSEGAGSDTEAFF. The CDR3 DNA is TGTGCCAGCAGTGAAGGGGCAGGGTCGGATACTGAAGCTTTCTTT. Filled out from reference TRBV2 and TRBJ1-1, the complete variable domain reads EPEVTQTPSHQVTQMGQEVILRCVPISNHLYFYWYRQILGQKVEFLVSFYNNEISEKSEIFDDQFSVERPDGSNFTLKIRSTKLEDSAMYFCASSEGAGSDTEAFFGQGTRLTVV.

CDR3 bases: TGCGCCAGCAGCTTGGATTCGGGACCCACTGAAGCTTTCTTT. It codes for CASSLDSGPTEAFF. The rearrangement uses TRBV5-1 and TRBJ1-1; weak D call: TRBD1 (5 bases). The length of the CDR3 is 14 residues. The V end was cut by 0 bases, the J end by 4 bases, with 10 bases between. CDR1 is SGHRS and CDR2 is YFSETQ in the germline V gene.

This rearrangement joins TRBV12-3 or TRBV12-4 to TRBJ2-2, with a tentative D call TRBD2 (6 bases). The CDR3 runs to 15 residues. V was pared by 7 bases and J by 5 bases, with 17 bases between. In DNA form, the CDR3 reads TGTGCCAGCACCTTTACGGGACTCCTGACCGGGGAGCTGTTTTTT. It codes for CASTFTGLLTGELFF.

The J gene is TRBJ1-1, the V gene TRBV6-6, with 9 positions matching TRBD1. V shed 7 bases, J shed 5 bases, and the junction held 2 bases outside the gene matches. The CDR3 covers 12 residues. CDR1 and CDR2 (germline): MNHNY, SVGAGI (reference sequence). The CDR3 reads CASTGTGTEAFF. CDR3 in DNA: TGTGCCAGCACCGGGACAGGGACTGAAGCTTTCTTT.

The chain joins TRBV4-1 to TRBJ2-7; TRBD1 matches 7 bases. The CDR3 runs 17 residues. The germline V gene has CDR1 MGHRA and CDR2 YSYEKL. Trimming cost V 1 base and J 6 bases; bases outside gene matches: 15. The CDR3 protein is CASSQASTGTAFLEQYF. CDR3 DNA: TGCGCCAGCAGCCAAGCAAGTACCGGGACAGCTTTTCTCGAGCAGTACTTC.

The chain uses TRBV27 and TRBJ2-7, with 8 bases fitting TRBD2. After removal of 5 bases from V and 1 base from J, the junction contained 10 bases not matched to a gene. Germline CDR1 is MNHEY and CDR2 is SMNVEV (reference sequence). This CDR3 region has 16 residues. CDR3 coding DNA: TGTGCCAGCAGTCAGGTCTACAGCGGGGGATCCTACGAGCAGTACTTC. Its protein is CASSQVYSGGSYEQYF.

The genes are TRBV29-1 and TRBJ1-1; D is ambiguous. This CDR3 region has 11 residues. Germline CDR1 is SQVTM and CDR2 is ANQGSEA. Trimming shortened V by 2 bases and J by 5 bases, and 6 bases separated the two germline ends. The CDR3 DNA is TGCAGCGTTGAAAGGGATACTGAAGCTTTCTTT. Translating gives CSVERDTEAFF.

The V call is TRBV4-2, the J call TRBJ2-7; TRBD2 might be the D (6 bases). Germline CDR1 reads LGHNA; CDR2 reads YNFKEQ. This CDR3 has 15 amino acids. Trimming removed 4 bases at V and 2 bases at J, with 15 bases between. The CDR3 DNA reads as TGTGCCAGCAGCCTCGATCCTAGCGAGACCTACGAGCAGTACTTC. Translation gives CASSLDPSETYEQYF.

This clonotype has just one count. The chain employs TRBV11-2 and TRBJ1-1, with TRBD1 matching over 7 bases. V shed 0 bases, J shed 5 bases, and the junction held 15 bases outside the gene matches. CDR3 length: 18 residues. Germline V gene data show CDR1 as SGHAT and CDR2 as FQNNGV. The CDR3 coding sequence is TGTGCCAGCAGCTTAGAGGAGGAGGTAGGGGGCGCGTGGACTGAAGCTTTCTTT. Translation: CASSLEEEVGGAWTEAFF.

J is TRBJ1-6 and V is TRBV7-3; D unresolved. This CDR3 spans 14 amino acids. Trimming took off 2 bases at V and 10 bases at J, with 12 bases between the two ends. The germline V gene encodes CDR1 SGHTA and CDR2 FQGTGA. The CDR3 sequence: CASSLQDSGSPLHF. In DNA form, the CDR3 reads TGTGCCAGCAGCTTACAGGATAGTGGGTCACCCCTCCACTTT. The variable domain in full, completed from reference TRBV7-3 and TRBJ1-6, reads GAGVSQTPSNKVTEKGKYVELRCDPISGHTALYWYRQSLGQGPEFLIYFQGTGAADDSGLPNDRFFAVRPEGSVSTLKIQRTERGDSAVYLCASSLQDSGSPLHFGNGTRLTVT.

The chain recombines TRBV20-1 with TRBJ2-7; weak D call: TRBD1 (5 bases). Germline V gives CDR1 DFQATT, CDR2 SNEGSKA (reference sequence). V gave up 4 bases and J gave up 5 bases, with 12 bases separating them. The CDR3 runs 12 residues. The CDR3 DNA reads as TGCAGTGCTACACCAGGGTCCGACGAGCAGTACTTC. Encoded protein: CSATPGSDEQYF.

The rearrangement joins TRBV24-1 to TRBJ2-1; 10 bases fit TRBD2. From germline, CDR1 is KGHDR and CDR2 SFDVKD. J gave up 7 bases and V 4 bases, and 12 bases lay outside the gene matches. The CDR3 loop spans 17 amino acids. The CDR3 sequence: CATSESPGTSVKNEQFF. The CDR3, as DNA: TGTGCCACCAGTGAGTCCCCCGGGACTAGCGTTAAGAATGAGCAGTTCTTC.

V is TRBV27 and J is TRBJ1-5; D is possibly TRBD1 (6 bases). The germline gives CDR1 MNHEY, CDR2 SMNVEV (reference sequence). CDR3 length equals 15 residues. V was shortened by 6 bases and J by 1 base, with 13 bases between the two germline ends. In DNA, the CDR3 is TGTGCCAGCAGGTGGGGAGGGGGAAGCAATCAGCCCCAGCATTTT. This encodes CASRWGGGSNQPQHF.

The genes are TRBV7-2 and TRBJ2-7; TRBD2 might be the D (5 bases). CDR1 is SGHTA, CDR2 FQGNSA, per germline. V dropped 6 bases and J dropped 7 bases, with 19 bases sitting between them. This CDR3 contains 14 residues. The CDR3 sequence is CASSFSTGTGEQYF. The DNA of the CDR3 is TGTGCCAGCAGTTTCTCGACTGGAACGGGGGAGCAGTACTTC. The whole variable domain, filled in from reference TRBV7-2 and TRBJ2-7, reads GAGVSQSPSNKVTEKGKDVELRCDPISGHTALYWYRQSLGQGLEFLIYFQGNSAPDKSGLPSDRFSAERTGGSVSTLTIQRTQQEDSAVYLCASSFSTGTGEQYFGPGTRLTVT.

This rearrangement joins TRBV5-6 to TRBJ1-1, with 8 bases identical to TRBD1. Germline lookup yields CDR1 SGHDT and CDR2 YYEEEE. V dropped 5 bases and J dropped 6; count of bases not matched to a gene: 6. This CDR3 spans 13 amino acids. This CDR3 is CASRQTGEAEAFF. In nucleotides, the CDR3 is TGTGCCAGCAGACAGACAGGGGAAGCTGAAGCTTTCTTT.

The V and J genes are TRBV20-1 and TRBJ2-7; TRBD2 matches at 7 bases. Germline lookup yields CDR1 DFQATT and CDR2 SNEGSKA (reference sequence). V trimming: 1 base; J trimming: 6 bases; junction bases outside the gene matches: 9. The CDR3 loop spans 14 amino acids. The CDR3, as DNA: TGCAGTGCTAGAGGAGGAGCGGGACCCGGCGAGCAGTACTTC. This sequence encodes CSARGGAGPGEQYF.

Details on this clonotype: At one of its ends the junction is not consistent with the germline gene, which may arise from a read error. V is TRBV4-1 and J is TRBJ2-5; D is unresolved. Germline V gene data show CDR1 as MGHRA and CDR2 as YSYEKL. The CDR3 sequence is 10 residues long. The CDR3 DNA sequence: TGCGCCAGCAGCCAAAAGACCCAGTACTTC. Translated, it gives CASSQKTQYF.

This clonotype showed up just once. The chain couples TRBV7-9 to TRBJ2-1; 7 nucleotides agree with TRBD1. Trimming at V came to 6 bases and at J to 1 base, leaving 6 bases not matched to a gene. The germline V gene encodes CDR1 SEHNR and CDR2 FQNEAQ (reference sequence). This CDR3 has 15 residues. The CDR3 region has the DNA TGTGCCAGCAGTCCACAGGGGATTTCCTACAATGAGCAGTTCTTC. Protein: CASSPQGISYNEQFF.

CDR3 DNA: TGTGCCAGCAGTGCCGGCGGGACATCCACAGATACGCAGTATTTT. Residues: CASSAGGTSTDTQYF. V is TRBV2 and J is TRBJ2-3, with D tentatively TRBD1 or TRBD2 (6 bases each). Germline CDR1 and CDR2: SNHLY and FYNNEI. V gave up 4 bases and J gave up 2 bases, with 13 bases separating them. This CDR3 has 15 residues.

The V gene is TRBV15, the J gene TRBJ1-5; 7 nucleotides match TRBD1. The CDR3 sequence is 13 residues long. Per germline, CDR1 LNHNV and CDR2 YYDKDF (reference sequence). The V and J ends lost 7 bases and 4 bases, in that order; junction bases with no gene match: 4. The CDR3 coding sequence is TGTGCCACCATGGAACAGGGGAATCAGCCCCAGCATTTT. Translated, it gives CATMEQGNQPQHF. Using reference TRBV15 and TRBJ1-5 for the parts outside the CDR3, the full variable domain is DAMVIQNPRYQVTQFGKPVTLSCSQTLNHNVMYWYQQKSSQAPKLLFHYYDKDFNNEADTPDNFQSRRPNTSFCFLDIRSPGLGDTAMYLCATMEQGNQPQHFGDGTRLSIL.

J is TRBJ2-3 and V is TRBV5-1; 11 nucleotides agree with TRBD2. This CDR3 is built from 15 residues. In germline, CDR1 is SGHRS, CDR2 YFSETQ. The V segment lost 4 bases and the J segment 3 bases; nucleotides outside the gene matches: 4. DNA for the CDR3: TGCGCCAGCAGCCCGGGACTAGCGGATACAGATACGCAGTATTTT. It encodes CASSPGLADTDTQYF.

The chain carries TRBV5-1 and TRBJ2-1, with D possibly matching TRBD1 (6 bases). The germline V gene encodes CDR1 SGHRS and CDR2 YFSETQ. This CDR3 spans 16 amino acids. V was trimmed by 4 bases and J by 4 bases, leaving 18 bases between them. DNA of the CDR3: TGCGCCAGCAGCCCCACCCGAGGGGGTGCGTACAATGAGCAGTTCTTC. Translated: CASSPTRGGAYNEQFF.

The chain links TRBV9 to TRBJ2-2, with no clear D. V lost 0 bases and J lost 3, with 6 bases in between. The CDR3 is 14 residues long. The germline gives CDR1 SGDLS, CDR2 YYNGEE. CDR3 in DNA: TGTGCCAGCAGCGTAGCGGAGTACACCGGGGAGCTGTTTTTT. This codes for CASSVAEYTGELFF.

The chain couples TRBV7-9 to TRBJ2-7; either TRBD1 or TRBD2 may fit D (5 bases each). The ends were cut back, 1 base at V and 5 bases at J, with 9 bases in the middle. The germline CDR1 and CDR2 sequences are SEHNR and FQNEAQ (reference sequence). The length of the CDR3 is 13 residues. In nucleotides, the CDR3 is TGTGCCAGCAGCTTAGTGGGGGTCCACGAGCAGTACTTC. It encodes CASSLVGVHEQYF. Using reference TRBV7-9 and TRBJ2-7 for the parts outside the CDR3, the full variable domain is DTGVSQNPRHKITKRGQNVTFRCDPISEHNRLYWYRQTLGQGPEFLTYFQNEAQLEKSRLLSDRFSAERPKGSFSTLEIQRTEQGDSAMYLCASSLVGVHEQYFGPGTRLTVT.

The chain recombines TRBV19 with TRBJ1-2; no firm D call. V lost 1 base and J 6 bases, leaving 18 bases between the germline ends. Per the germline V gene, CDR1 is LNHDA and CDR2 is SQIVND (reference sequence). This CDR3 region has 16 residues. The CDR3 here is CASSIAGGGSGDGYTF. Written as DNA, the CDR3 is TGTGCCAGTAGTATAGCGGGCGGTGGGTCTGGTGATGGCTACACCTTC. Full variable domain (outside the CDR3, taken from reference TRBV19 and TRBJ1-2): DGGITQSPKYLFRKEGQNVTLSCEQNLNHDAMYWYRQDPGQGLRLIYYSQIVNDFQKGDIAEGYSVSREKKESFPLTVTSAQKNPTAFYLCASSIAGGGSGDGYTFGSGTRLTVV.